This T cell receptor beta chain was profiled in a study of regulatory T cells in long-lasting Graves disease. Across the whole study: Graves' patients diagnosed newly had used antithyroid drugs under 3 months. Regarding the study as a whole: TRBV28, TRBJ1-2 and TRBJ2-5 were favored in persistent disease. Persistent patients shared 2,700 or so public clonotypes among themselves. Newly diagnosed patients shared fewer, at 900 to 1,000.

Library construction for TCR beta used iRepertoire HTBI primers and Arm-PCR of CDR3 regions. TCRdb reprocessed the multiplex PCR reads via MiXCR and lists one record per CDR3 protein. The data contain some 490,000 distinct CDR3 sequences, about 11% of them singletons. Time point indicated: newly diagnosed GD, antithyroid drugs for less than 3 months. From PBMCs, RNA was extracted and then used to make the TCR library. The authors diagnosed Graves' disease using American Thyroid Association guidelines. This clonotype was seen repeatedly, ten times or more. The antigen is unknown. V lost 1 base and J 0 bases, leaving 9 bases between the germline ends. The V gene's germline CDR1 is MNHNS and CDR2 SASEGT. The CDR3 sequence is 15 residues long. A further study also used this sample, focusing on T cells in Graves' hyperthyroidism and ophthalmopathy.

The TCR sequence derives from a woman aged 25 to 39 with Graves disease. The rearrangement links TRBV6-1 to TRBJ1-1; D is undetermined. The source material was peripheral blood mononuclear cells (PBMCs), sampled at new diagnosis, from a patient treated with antithyroid drugs. CDR3 coding DNA: TGTGCCAGCAGTGAAGTTGGACGGATGAACACTGAAGCTTTCTTT. As protein: CASSEVGRMNTEAFF.